A selection of T cell receptor beta chains follows, all from one sample in a study of patients and donors after allogeneic stem cell transplantation. Each CDR3 protein gets one entry after TCRdb re-called the RT-PCR reads with MiXCR. The sample has some 880,000 distinct CDR3 sequences; roughly 17% are singletons. The sequencing input was blood, either unsorted or a sorted T cell fraction (not recorded which). The receptors were gathered from a human donor who was either an allogeneic HSCT recipient or a stem cell or donor lymphocyte infusion donor (not recorded which). It is not recorded whose cells these are; they may come from a transplant donor. Each CDR3 is given with its conserved first and last residue. A D gene is named only where the DNA matches it firmly. Rows may omit the clone size; those that give it use once, few, many or a size class.

TRBJ2-1 | - | TRBD2 | TRBV4-3 | TGCGCCAGCAGCCAAGGCCTGCGGGGGGGCCAAGTCCATGAGCAGTTCTTC | CASSQGLRGGQVHEQFF
TRBJ1-5 | - | TRBD1 | TRBV20-1 | TGCAGCGCTCGTACAGGGGTCAATCAGCCCCAGCATTTT | CSARTGVNQPQHF
TRBJ1-1 | - | - | TRBV20-1 | TGCAGTGCTATATACTTAATACCGGGACACAATCCCAACACTGAAGCTTTCTTT | CSAIYLIPGHNPNTEAFF
TRBJ2-7 | - | - | TRBV20-1 | TGCAGTGCTAGAGTTTCCGGACTCTACGAGCAGTACTTC | CSARVSGLYEQYF
TRBJ2-2 | - | - | TRBV3-1 | TGTGCCAGCAGCCACAGGGGTTCTCTAAACACCGGGGAGCTGTTTTTT | CASSHRGSLNTGELFF
TRBJ2-1 | - | - | TRBV15 | TGTGCCACCAGCCCCCGGGACTCCTACAATGAGCAGTTCTTC | CATSPRDSYNEQFF
TRBJ2-7 | few | TRBD1 | TRBV6-1 | TGTGCCAGCAGTGAAGAATTATCGGGGACAGTTAGCTCCTACGAGCAGTACTTC | CASSEELSGTVSSYEQYF
TRBJ2-7 | few | - | TRBV25-1 | TGTGCCAGCAATGGTCTTTACGAGCAGTACTTC | CASNGLYEQYF
TRBJ2-5 | - | TRBD2 | TRBV3-1 | TGTGCCAGCTGGGCTAGCGGGGAGCAAGAGACCCAGTACTTC | CASWASGEQETQYF
TRBJ2-3 | - | TRBD1 | TRBV19 | TGTGCCAGTAGTATGGGGACAGGCACAGATACGCAGTATTTT | CASSMGTGTDTQYF
TRBJ1-1 | few | TRBD1 | TRBV5-1 | TGCGCCAGCAGCCTGACAGGGGATGTCGGCACTGAAGCTTTCTTT | CASSLTGDVGTEAFF
TRBJ1-5 | - | TRBD1 | TRBV12-3/TRBV12-4 | TGTGCCAGCAGTCCGGGACAGGGGAGGCCTCAGCCCCAGCATTTT | CASSPGQGRPQPQHF
TRBJ2-5 | few | - | TRBV20-1 | TGCAGTGCTAGAAGGGGGTTTCGGGGGGCCCATCCCCAAGAGACCCAGTACTTC | CSARRGFRGAHPQETQYF
TRBJ2-7 | few | - | TRBV12-3/TRBV12-4 | TGTGCCAGCGAGGACGGGAGCTCATACGAGCAGTACTTC | CASEDGSSYEQYF
TRBJ2-7 | few | TRBD1 | TRBV7-8 | TGTGCCAGCAGCTTACTACAGGGGGCCAGGACTTGGGCTGACGAGCAGTACTTC | CASSLLQGARTWADEQYF
TRBJ2-3 | few | TRBD1 | TRBV9 | TGTGCCAGCAGCGCGCAAAAGATGGGACAGGGTAACACAGATACGCAGTATTTT | CASSAQKMGQGNTDTQYF
TRBJ2-2 | - | TRBD2 | TRBV12-3/TRBV12-4 | TGTGCCAGCAGTTTAGGTAGCGGGAGGGCCAAAACCGGGGAGCTGTTTTTT | CASSLGSGRAKTGELFF
TRBJ2-1 | - | - | TRBV9 | TGTGCCAGCAGCGTAGGAAGAGAGGGCCAAGGTGAGCAGTTCTTC | CASSVGREGQGEQFF
TRBJ1-4 | few | - | TRBV7-9 | TGTGCCAGCAACGCCCAAGAGGGTGAGGAAAAACTGTTTTTT | CASNAQEGEEKLFF
TRBJ2-3 | few | TRBD2 | TRBV20-1 | TGCAGTGCTTGTTTCCTAGCGGGTAGCACAGATACGCAGTATTTT | CSACFLAGSTDTQYF
TRBJ2-4 | - | - | TRBV10-3 | TGTGCCATCAGTGAGTCTGGAAAAAACATTCAGTACTTC | CAISESGKNIQYF
TRBJ2-7 | - | - | TRBV15 | TGTGCCACCAGCAGAGGTCACAGCCACTACGAGCAGTACTTC | CATSRGHSHYEQYF
TRBJ2-7 | - | TRBD2 | TRBV20-1 | TGCAGTGCTAGAGATCGTGTAGCGGGGACCTACGAGCAGTACTTC | CSARDRVAGTYEQYF
TRBJ2-7 | few | - | TRBV30 | TGTGCCTGGAGTGTTCTGGCAGGGCAGTACGAGCAGTACTTC | CAWSVLAGQYEQYF
TRBJ2-5 | few | TRBD1 | TRBV5-1 | TGCGCCAGCAGCCCCGGGACAGAGCAAGAGACCCAGTACTTC | CASSPGTEQETQYF
TRBJ2-1 | few | - | TRBV2 | TGTGCCAGCAGTGTCTACGAGCAGTTCTTC | CASSVYEQFF
TRBJ1-2 | - | - | TRBV13 | TGTGCCAGCAGCTTAATGCCAGGAAGGGGCTACACCTTC | CASSLMPGRGYTF
TRBJ2-2 | - | - | TRBV11-2 | TGTGCCAGCAGCTTAGCTAGCTGGTACACCGGGGAGCTGTTTTTT | CASSLASWYTGELFF
TRBJ2-5 | few | - | TRBV6-1 | TGTGCCAGCAGTCCGTATGCAGGGGCTGAGACCCAGTACTTC | CASSPYAGAETQYF
TRBJ2-5 | - | - | TRBV9 | TGTGCCAGCAACATGGAGGAGACCCAGTACTTC | CASNMEETQYF
TRBJ2-5 | - | TRBD2 | TRBV20-1 | TGCAGTGCTAGGCGCGGAGCTAGCGGGGAAGAGACCCAGTACTTC | CSARRGASGEETQYF
TRBJ1-2 | once | TRBD1 | TRBV7-6 | TGTGCCAGCAGCTTAAAGGGACAGGGGAATGGCTACACCTTC | CASSLKGQGNGYTF
TRBJ2-5 | - | - | TRBV2 | TGTGCCAGCAGTGAGGAGTGGGGGGTTGGAGAGACCCAGTACTTC | CASSEEWGVGETQYF
TRBJ2-7 | few | TRBD1 | TRBV10-3 | TGTGCCATCAGTGGACAGGGGAGCTCCTACGAGCAGTACTTC | CAISGQGSSYEQYF
TRBJ1-2 | many | - | TRBV12-3/TRBV12-4 | TGTGCCAGCAGTACCGGGAGACCGGGCGGTGGCTACACCTTC | CASSTGRPGGGYTF
TRBJ1-2 | few | TRBD1 | TRBV27 | TGTGCCAGCAGGGGATCAGGGGGAGGCTATGGCTACACCTTC | CASRGSGGGYGYTF
TRBJ1-1 | - | - | TRBV12-3/TRBV12-4 | TGTGCCACCTCTACCCGCATGAACACTGAAGCTTTCTTT | CATSTRMNTEAFF
TRBJ2-5 | - | TRBD2 | TRBV11-2 | TGTGCCAGCAGGGCCGGACTAGCCCAAGAGACCCAGTACTTC | CASRAGLAQETQYF
TRBJ1-1 | - | TRBD1 | TRBV29-1 | TGCAGCGCAGGGGGGGACACTGAAGCTTTCTTT | CSAGGDTEAFF
TRBJ2-3 | - | TRBD2 | TRBV2 | TGTGCCAGCAGCAGACTAGCGGGTCTTAGCACAGATACGCAGTATTTT | CASSRLAGLSTDTQYF
TRBJ2-7 | many | - | TRBV4-1 | TGCGCCAGCAGCCAAGATGTGGGACGGACCTACGAGCAGTACTTC | CASSQDVGRTYEQYF
TRBJ1-5 | many | - | TRBV12-3/TRBV12-4 | TGTGCCAGCAGAAAAAGGGGGGACAGCAATCAGCCCCAGCATTTT | CASRKRGDSNQPQHF
TRBJ2-7 | many | - | TRBV25-1 | TGTGCCAGTAGTCGAAGAGGTTCCTACGAGCAGTACTTC | CASSRRGSYEQYF
TRBJ2-7 | few | - | TRBV4-1 | TGCGCCAGCAGCCAAGATGGGCAGGGGAAGCAGTACTTC | CASSQDGQGKQYF
TRBJ2-1 | many | TRBD2 | TRBV12-3/TRBV12-4 | TGTGCCAGCAGTTTAGGACTAGCGGGAGCCAATGAGCAGTTCTTC | CASSLGLAGANEQFF
TRBJ2-3 | few | TRBD1 | TRBV25-1 | TGTGCCAGCAGTGATGACAGGGTGCGCACAGATACGCAGTATTTT | CASSDDRVRTDTQYF
TRBJ1-1 | few | - | TRBV7-3 | TGTGCCAGCAGCTTAATGGGACGGGGCACTGAAGCTTTCTTT | CASSLMGRGTEAFF
TRBJ2-1 | few | - | TRBV12-3/TRBV12-4 | TGTGCCAGCCTTGGAGATGGGAGGTACAATGAGCAGTTCTTC | CASLGDGRYNEQFF
TRBJ2-3 | few | - | TRBV4-3 | TGCGCCAGCAGCCAAGTCTATGGCACAGATACGCAGTATTTT | CASSQVYGTDTQYF
TRBJ2-3 | few | - | TRBV20-1 | TGCAGTGCGGGAGTAGTGTCAGATACGCAGTATTTT | CSAGVVSDTQYF
TRBJ1-1 | many | - | TRBV18 | TGTGCCAGCTCAGGCCAGGAAAACACTGAAGCTTTCTTT | CASSGQENTEAFF
TRBJ2-3 | - | - | TRBV27 | TGTGCCAGCAGACCCAATGTACAGGGAACAAGCACAGATACGCAGTATTTT | CASRPNVQGTSTDTQYF
TRBJ2-1 | few | - | TRBV5-1 | TGCGCCAGCAGCCGGCAACTTCGTGATAACGATGAGCAGTTCTTC | CASSRQLRDNDEQFF